Each of the 26 T cell receptor beta chains below was sequenced from the same sample in a study of T cells in Graves' hyperthyroidism and ophthalmopathy. Amplification targeted TCR beta CDR3 regions from RNA transcripts. Using the HTBI primer set, a first-round RT-PCR was run on the TCR CDR3. TCRdb itself ran the multiplex PCR reads through MiXCR, one entry per CDR3 protein. The sample has 300,000 to 400,000 distinct CDR3 sequences; roughly 20% are singletons. Sequencing was performed on blood. The receptors were sampled from a woman in her 50s with Graves' hyperthyroidism.

This clonotype was counted ten times or more. V usage is TRBV28 and J usage is TRBJ2-7, with TRBD2 identical over 10 bases. V lost 3 bases to trimming and J lost 6 bases; unmatched junction nucleotides: 5. The germline gives CDR1 MDHEN, CDR2 SYDVKM. The CDR3 has 14 residues. The CDR3 loop is CASSLVLAGVEQYF. The CDR3 DNA is TGTGCCAGCAGTTTGGTCCTAGCGGGAGTCGAGCAGTACTTC.

This clonotype has more than one count but fewer than ten. The chain couples TRBV6-1 to TRBJ2-5; the D gene is possibly TRBD1 (7 bases). The CDR3 sequence is 18 residues long. The V end was cut by 6 bases, the J end by 3 bases, with 26 bases between. Looked up from germline, CDR1 is MNHNS and CDR2 is SASEGT. The CDR3: CASSRMTHPGGRKETQYF. The CDR3 DNA is TGTGCCAGCAGCCGAATGACGCACCCAGGGGGGAGAAAAGAGACCCAGTACTTC.

This clonotype was counted many times. The chain joins TRBV28 to TRBJ1-2, with D tentatively TRBD1 (5 bases). The CDR3 has 12 amino acids. V lost 7 bases and J lost 4, with 10 bases in between. Germline CDR1 MDHEN, CDR2 SYDVKM. The CDR3, as DNA: TGTGCCAGCACCTCCACAGGCTATGGCTACACCTTC. This gives the protein CASTSTGYGYTF.

V usage is TRBV7-6 and J usage is TRBJ2-7; 10 bases are shared with TRBD1. Germline CDR1 is SGHVS and CDR2 is FNYEAQ. The junction had 18 bases not matched to a gene; V was cut back by 4 bases and J by 3 bases. This CDR3 is built from 19 residues. CDR3 region: CASSSHDRGRGGYFYEQYF. CDR3 coding DNA: TGTGCCAGCAGCTCACACGACAGGGGGCGCGGTGGGTACTTCTACGAGCAGTACTTC.

This rearrangement joins TRBV2 to TRBJ1-2, with 8 positions matching TRBD1. Germline V gene sequence: CDR1 SNHLY, CDR2 FYNNEI. Germline trimming cut 6 bases from V and 4 bases from J; bases unmatched to any gene: 4. This CDR3 is built from 13 residues. CDR3 in DNA: TGTGCCAGCAGGAGACAGGGGACCTATGGCTACACCTTC. The encoded protein is CASRRQGTYGYTF.

The CDR3 spells CASSLLTNTGELFF. The CDR3 nucleotides are TGTGCCAGCAGTTTACTAACGAACACCGGGGAGCTGTTTTTT. The J gene is TRBJ2-2, the V gene TRBV27, with D uncertain. The V gene lost 2 bases and the J gene lost 0 bases, with 4 bases spanning the gap. The CDR3 has 14 amino acids. The germline V gene encodes CDR1 MNHEY and CDR2 SMNVEV (reference sequence).

This clonotype appeared once. The chain recombines TRBV30 with TRBJ2-1, with D uncertain. The length of the CDR3 is 12 residues. Deletions cut 2 bases from V and 8 bases from J, with 10 bases between. The germline V gene encodes CDR1 GTSNPN and CDR2 SVGIG (reference sequence). In DNA, the CDR3 is TGTGCCTGGAGTATGCCCCCCGATGAGCAGTTCTTC. Translation: CAWSMPPDEQFF.

Points on this clonotype: Since a much larger clone is just one base distant, this may be a read error. This sequence joins TRBV29-1 and TRBJ1-2, with no clear D. CDR3 length: 15 amino acids. Germline CDR1 and CDR2: SQVTM and ANQGSEA. The CDR3 DNA reads as TGCAGCGCTGAAGATGTTCGCCGACGAGGCTATGGCTACACCTTC. Amino acid sequence: CSAEDVRRRGYGYTF.

This clonotype was detected a few times. The V gene is TRBV7-8, the J gene TRBJ1-2, with 9 bases aligning to TRBD1. Per germline, CDR1 SGHVS and CDR2 FQNEAQ. The CDR3 length is 16 residues. V lost 7 bases and J lost 3; bases outside the gene matches: 12. CDR3 loop: CASTKLQGAIYYGYTF. CDR3 in DNA: TGTGCCAGCACCAAACTACAGGGGGCTATCTACTATGGCTACACCTTC. Using reference TRBV7-8 and TRBJ1-2 for the parts outside the CDR3, the full variable domain is GAGVSQSPRYKVAKRGQDVALRCDPISGHVSLFWYQQALGQGPEFLTYFQNEAQLDKSGLPSDRFFAERPEGSVSTLKIQRTQQEDSAVYLCASTKLQGAIYYGYTFGSGTRLTVV.

The sample holds many counts of this clonotype. The chain uses TRBV7-3 and TRBJ2-2; either TRBD1 or TRBD2 may fit D (6 bases each). CDR1 and CDR2 from the germline V gene are SGHTA and FQGTGA. The CDR3 length is 15 residues. V was cut by 0 bases and J by 6 bases, with 11 bases left in between. Here the CDR3 DNA reads TGTGCCAGCAGCTTAACGGGGGGCAGGTCCGGGGAGCTGTTTTTT. Its translation: CASSLTGGRSGELFF. Full variable domain (outside the CDR3, taken from reference TRBV7-3 and TRBJ2-2): GAGVSQTPSNKVTEKGKYVELRCDPISGHTALYWYRQSLGQGPEFLIYFQGTGAADDSGLPNDRFFAVRPEGSVSTLKIQRTERGDSAVYLCASSLTGGRSGELFFGEGSRLTVL.

This clonotype was seen more than once but under ten times. The gene calls are TRBV13 and TRBJ2-7; TRBD1 agrees at 8 bases. Trimming cost V 5 bases and J 3 bases; bases outside gene matches: 6. CDR1 and CDR2 from the germline V gene are PRHDT and FYEKMQ (reference sequence). This CDR3 contains 14 residues. Here the CDR3 DNA reads TGTGCCAGCAGCCCGCGGACAGGGAACTACGAGCAGTACGTC. This sequence encodes CASSPRTGNYEQYV.

This clonotype came up many times. The rearrangement joins TRBV6-1 to TRBJ2-5; possibly TRBD1 for D (5 bases). CDR3 length: 15 amino acids. The V and J ends lost 4 bases and 2 bases respectively, with 14 bases between them. Germline lookup yields CDR1 MNHNS and CDR2 SASEGT. The CDR3, as DNA: TGTGCCAGCAGTGCAAATCGACAGTTACAAGAGACCCAGTACTTC. Translation: CASSANRQLQETQYF.

This clonotype has ten or more counts. The V and J genes are TRBV7-4 and TRBJ2-7; D remains ambiguous. V was shortened by 2 bases and J by 2 bases, with 16 bases between the two germline ends. The CDR3 contains 16 residues. Germline CDR1 and CDR2: SGHVT and SQSDAQ. CDR3 protein: CASSLMWKPKAYEQYV. As DNA, the CDR3 is TGTGCCAGCAGCTTAATGTGGAAACCTAAAGCCTACGAGCAGTACGTC.

This chain connects TRBV5-1 to TRBJ2-3; possibly TRBD1 or TRBD2 for D (6 bases each). The CDR3 spans 16 residues. With 0 bases removed from V and 2 bases from J, the gap between germline ends came to 13 bases. The germline CDR1 and CDR2 sequences are SGHRS and YFSETQ. This CDR3 reads CASSLGRGPPTDTQYF. CDR3 DNA sequence: TGCGCCAGCAGCTTGGGACGGGGGCCCCCCACAGATACGCAGTATTTT.

This clonotype was seen ten or more times. The chain links TRBV11-2 to TRBJ2-7; TRBD1 agrees at 11 bases. The V gene end was trimmed by 1 base and the J gene end by 3 bases; junction bases not matched to a gene: 5. CDR1 and CDR2 (germline): SGHAT, FQNNGV. The CDR3 has 16 amino acids. CDR3: CASSLGWTGGFYEQYV. In DNA, the CDR3 is TGTGCCAGCAGCTTAGGCTGGACAGGGGGCTTCTACGAGCAGTACGTC.

Remarks on this clonotype: At one of its ends the junction is not consistent with the germline gene, which may arise from a read error. This chain connects TRBV4-1 to TRBJ1-5; weak D call: TRBD1 (6 bases). The CDR3 contains 16 residues. Germline loops: CDR1 MGHRA, CDR2 YSYEKL. The DNA of the CDR3 is TGTGCCAGCAGCCAAGGATTGGGGGGCGTGGAGGGGCCCCAGCATTTT. Its protein product is CASSQGLGGVEGPQHF.

Many counts were recorded for this clonotype. The V gene is TRBV28, the J gene TRBJ2-7, with 8 nucleotides matching TRBD2. Germline lookup yields CDR1 MDHEN and CDR2 SYDVKM. This CDR3 contains 13 residues. With V trimmed by 8 bases and J by 2 bases, 5 bases remained unmatched. The CDR3 sequence: CASGTSQTYEQYF. The DNA of the CDR3 is TGTGCCAGCGGGACTAGTCAAACCTACGAGCAGTACTTC.

This clonotype was recorded a few times. J is TRBJ1-4 and V is TRBV3-1; a possible D gene is TRBD1 (5 bases). The CDR3 covers 16 residues. Germline V lookup: CDR1 LGHDT, CDR2 YNNKEL (reference sequence). V was cut by 0 bases and J by 4 bases, with 12 bases left in between. In nucleotides, the CDR3 is TGTGCCAGCAGCCAAGATCCGGGGGGTTATAATGAAAAACTGTTTTTT. This codes for CASSQDPGGYNEKLFF. Together with reference TRBV3-1 and TRBJ1-4, the CDR3 gives the full variable domain: DTAVSQTPKYLVTQMGNDKSIKCEQNLGHDTMYWYKQDSKKFLKIMFSYNNKELIINETVPNRFSPKSPDKAHLNLHINSLELGDSAVYFCASSQDPGGYNEKLFFGSGTQLSVL.

This clonotype was counted at least ten times. The rearrangement joins TRBV12-3 or TRBV12-4 to TRBJ2-7, with 7 nucleotides matching TRBD2. J was trimmed by 0 bases and V by 5 bases; bases with no gene match: 10. This CDR3 is built from 16 residues. CDR3 DNA sequence: TGTGCCAGCAGTAGCTCAACTAGGGACTACTCCTACGAGCAGTACTTC. Translating gives CASSSSTRDYSYEQYF.

The chain joins TRBV4-1 to TRBJ1-5; unclear D gene. This CDR3 has 16 amino acids. V was pared by 1 base and J by 3 bases, with 13 bases between. Germline V CDR1 and CDR2: MGHRA, YSYEKL. The chain's CDR3 is CASSQVSSSNNQPQHF. The CDR3 bases are TGCGCCAGCAGCCAAGTTTCTAGCAGTAACAATCAGCCCCAGCATTTT.

At least ten counts were recorded for this clonotype. V gene TRBV27 combines with J gene TRBJ2-3; perhaps TRBD2 as D (6 bases). The CDR3 loop spans 16 amino acids. CDR1 and CDR2 from the germline V gene are MNHEY and SMNVEV (reference sequence). V shed 2 bases and J shed 0 bases, with 12 bases lying between them. The CDR3 coding sequence is TGTGCCAGCAGTTTACGGGAGTGGAAAAGCACAGATACGCAGTATTTT. Amino acid sequence: CASSLREWKSTDTQYF.

This clonotype has a count of ten or more. The chain links TRBV2 to TRBJ1-1; no clear D. V lost 3 bases to trimming and J lost 11 bases, with 10 bases between them. This CDR3 contains 11 residues. CDR1 and CDR2 (germline): SNHLY, FYNNEI. This chain's CDR3 is CASSEWQRAFF. CDR3 coding DNA: TGTGCCAGCAGTGAGTGGCAACGCGCTTTCTTT.

This clonotype was counted at least ten times. The V and J genes are TRBV20-1 and TRBJ2-7; D is uncertain. Germline CDR1 reads DFQATT; CDR2 reads SNEGSKA (reference sequence). CDR3 length equals 12 residues. V shed 3 bases and J shed 0 bases, with 6 bases lying between them. In DNA, the CDR3 is TGCAGTGCTAGCCCAAGCTCCTACGAGCAGTACTTC. Translated, it gives CSASPSSYEQYF.

Many counts were recorded for this clonotype. The J gene is TRBJ2-3, the V gene TRBV20-1, with TRBD1 matching 8 bases. V lost 5 bases to trimming and J lost 4 bases; unmatched junction nucleotides: 11. The CDR3 is 15 residues long. The germline CDR1 and CDR2 sequences are DFQATT and SNEGSKA (reference sequence). In nucleotides, the CDR3 is TGCAGTGCTCGGGGCGGGACAGGAGATGCAGATACGCAGTATTTT. It translates to CSARGGTGDADTQYF.

This clonotype was counted ten times or more. This chain links TRBV5-1 with TRBJ2-7; 7 positions match TRBD1. Germline assignment: CDR1 SGHRS and CDR2 YFSETQ. The CDR3 length is 14 residues. V trimming: 4 bases; J trimming: 2 bases; junction bases outside the gene matches: 6. CDR3 region: CASSIGTEAYEQYF. The CDR3 nucleotides are TGCGCCAGCAGCATCGGGACAGAAGCCTACGAGCAGTACTTC.

V gene TRBV19 combines with J gene TRBJ1-5; possible D gene TRBD1, 6 bases. The CDR3 is 16 residues long. V lost 4 bases, J lost 3 bases, and 16 bases lay in between. CDR1 LNHDA and CDR2 SQIVND come from the germline V gene (reference sequence). The CDR3, as DNA: TGTGCCAGTAGTACCGTGGCAGGGGCCTACAATCAGCCCCAGCATTTT. Translating it yields CASSTVAGAYNQPQHF.